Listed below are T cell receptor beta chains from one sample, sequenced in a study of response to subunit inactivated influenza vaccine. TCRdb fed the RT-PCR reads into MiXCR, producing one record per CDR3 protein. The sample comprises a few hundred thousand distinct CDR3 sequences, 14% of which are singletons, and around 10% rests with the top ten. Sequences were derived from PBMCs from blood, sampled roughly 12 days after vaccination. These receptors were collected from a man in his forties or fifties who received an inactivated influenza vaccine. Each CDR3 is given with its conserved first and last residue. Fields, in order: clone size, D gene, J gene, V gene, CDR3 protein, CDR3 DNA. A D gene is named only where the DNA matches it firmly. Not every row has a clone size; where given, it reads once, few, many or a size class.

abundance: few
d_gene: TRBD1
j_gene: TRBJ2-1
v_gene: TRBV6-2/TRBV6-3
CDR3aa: CASSRGQAPNEQFF
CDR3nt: TGTGCCAGCAGTCGCGGACAGGCGCCCAATGAGCAGTTCTTC

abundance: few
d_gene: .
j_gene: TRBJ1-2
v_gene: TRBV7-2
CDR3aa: CASSFGGVYGYTF
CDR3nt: TGTGCCAGCAGCTTCGGGGGTGTCTATGGCTACACCTTC

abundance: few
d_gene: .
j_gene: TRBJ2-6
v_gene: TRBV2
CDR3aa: CASSVSKLKGANVLTF
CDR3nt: TGTGCCAGCAGTGTCTCAAAACTTAAAGGGGCCAACGTCCTGACTTTC

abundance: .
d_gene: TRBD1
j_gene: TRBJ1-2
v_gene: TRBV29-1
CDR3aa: CSVDATGVRYGYTF
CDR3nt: TGCAGCGTTGATGCCACAGGGGTTCGGTATGGCTACACCTTC

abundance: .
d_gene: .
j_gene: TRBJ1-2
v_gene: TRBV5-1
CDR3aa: CASSLGGQNYGYTF
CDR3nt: TGCGCCAGCAGCTTGGGCGGTCAGAACTATGGCTACACCTTC

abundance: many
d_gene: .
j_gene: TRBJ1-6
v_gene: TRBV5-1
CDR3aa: CASSFTPDRNSPLHF
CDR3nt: TGCGCCAGCAGCTTCACCCCAGACAGGAATTCACCCCTCCACTTT

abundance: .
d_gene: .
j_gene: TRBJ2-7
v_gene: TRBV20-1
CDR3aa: CSATTGISYEQYF
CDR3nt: TGCAGTGCAACGACAGGAATATCCTACGAGCAGTACTTC

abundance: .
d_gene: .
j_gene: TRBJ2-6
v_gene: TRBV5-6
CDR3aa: CASSLALSRVLTF
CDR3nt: TGTGCCAGCAGCTTGGCCCTCTCACGCGTCCTGACTTTC

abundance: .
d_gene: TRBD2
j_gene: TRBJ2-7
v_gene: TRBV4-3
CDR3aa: CASSLRAGGFEQYF
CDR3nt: TGCGCCAGCAGCCTCCGAGCGGGGGGTTTCGAGCAGTACTTC

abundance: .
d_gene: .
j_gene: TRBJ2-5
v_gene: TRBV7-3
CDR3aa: CASSLGTTETQYF
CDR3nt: TGTGCCAGCAGCTTAGGTACAACGGAGACCCAGTACTTC

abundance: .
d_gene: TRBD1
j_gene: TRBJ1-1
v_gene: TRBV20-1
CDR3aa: CSARGTGKAFF
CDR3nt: TGCAGTGCTAGGGGGACAGGTAAAGCTTTCTTT

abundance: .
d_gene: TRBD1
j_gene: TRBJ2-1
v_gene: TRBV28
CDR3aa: CASSIRQGAGSYNEQFF
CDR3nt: TGTGCCAGCAGTATAAGACAGGGGGCGGGATCCTACAATGAGCAGTTCTTC

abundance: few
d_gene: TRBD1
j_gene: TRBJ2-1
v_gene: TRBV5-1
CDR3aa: CASSERGTGSYNEQFF
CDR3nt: TGCGCCAGCAGCGAGCGTGGGACAGGCTCCTACAATGAGCAGTTCTTC

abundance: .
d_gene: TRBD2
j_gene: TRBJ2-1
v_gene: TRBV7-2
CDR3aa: CASSPQSGSPGNEQFF
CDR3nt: TGTGCCAGCAGCCCCCAAAGCGGGAGCCCCGGGAATGAGCAGTTCTTC

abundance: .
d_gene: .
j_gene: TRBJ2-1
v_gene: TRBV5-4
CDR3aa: CASSQVGVYEQFF
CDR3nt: TGTGCCAGCTCCCAAGTAGGTGTCTATGAGCAGTTCTTC

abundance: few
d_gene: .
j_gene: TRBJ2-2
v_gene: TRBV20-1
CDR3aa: CSARDWGTGELFF
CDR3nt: TGCAGTGCTAGAGATTGGGGCACCGGGGAGCTGTTTTTT

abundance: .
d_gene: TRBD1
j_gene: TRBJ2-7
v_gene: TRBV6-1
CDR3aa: CASRRTGNTYEQYF
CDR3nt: TGTGCCAGCAGAAGGACAGGCAATACCTACGAGCAGTACTTC

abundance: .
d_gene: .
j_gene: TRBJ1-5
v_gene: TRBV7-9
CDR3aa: CASSAYIGQFSNQPQHF
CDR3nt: TGTGCCAGCAGCGCTTACATCGGACAGTTTAGCAATCAGCCCCAGCATTTT

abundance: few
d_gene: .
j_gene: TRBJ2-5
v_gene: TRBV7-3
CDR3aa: CASSLSTGSGETQYF
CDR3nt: TGTGCCAGCAGCTTAAGTACAGGGTCAGGAGAGACCCAGTACTTC

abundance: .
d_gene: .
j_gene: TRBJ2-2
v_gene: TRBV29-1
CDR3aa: CSVTYMNTGELFF
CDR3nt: TGCAGCGTTACCTACATGAACACCGGGGAGCTGTTTTTT

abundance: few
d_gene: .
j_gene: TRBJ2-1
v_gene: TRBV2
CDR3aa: CASSEFSAGYLYNEQFF
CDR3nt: TGTGCCAGCAGTGAATTCAGTGCCGGCTACCTGTACAATGAGCAGTTCTTC

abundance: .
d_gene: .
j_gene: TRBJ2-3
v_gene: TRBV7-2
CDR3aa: CATREGGTDTQYF
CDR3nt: TGTGCCACAAGAGAAGGGGGCACAGATACGCAGTATTTT

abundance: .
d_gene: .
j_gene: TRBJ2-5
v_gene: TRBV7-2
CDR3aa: CASSLRQTQYF
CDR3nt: TGTGCCAGCAGCTTACGCCAGACCCAGTACTTC

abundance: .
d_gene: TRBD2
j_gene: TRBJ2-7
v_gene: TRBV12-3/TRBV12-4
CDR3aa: CASSLFLAGDPYEQYF
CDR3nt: TGTGCCAGCAGTTTATTTCTAGCGGGCGATCCTTACGAGCAGTACTTC

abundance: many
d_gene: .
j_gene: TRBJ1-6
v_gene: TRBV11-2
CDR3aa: CASSLGPRVPDHF
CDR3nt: TGTGCCAGCAGCTTAGGCCCTCGGGTCCCAGACCACTTT

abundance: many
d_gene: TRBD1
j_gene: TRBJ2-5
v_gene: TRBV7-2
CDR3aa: CASSRDRVQETQYF
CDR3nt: TGTGCCAGCAGCCGCGACAGGGTCCAAGAGACCCAGTACTTC

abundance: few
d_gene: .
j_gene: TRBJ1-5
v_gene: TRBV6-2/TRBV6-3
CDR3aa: CASSRPPGGIRNQPQHF
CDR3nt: TGTGCCAGCAGTCGCCCTCCCGGTGGGATTCGCAATCAGCCCCAGCATTTT

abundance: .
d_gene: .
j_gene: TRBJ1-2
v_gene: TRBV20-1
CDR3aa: CSARGDTRSYGYTF
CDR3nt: TGCAGTGCTAGAGGTGACACACGGAGCTATGGCTACACCTTC

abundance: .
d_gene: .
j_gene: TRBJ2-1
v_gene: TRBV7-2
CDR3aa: CASSFRGVPYNEQFF
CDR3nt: TGTGCCAGCAGCTTTAGGGGGGTTCCCTACAATGAGCAGTTCTTC

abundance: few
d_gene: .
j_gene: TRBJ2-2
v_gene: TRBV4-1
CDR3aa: CASSQVPGSNTGELFF
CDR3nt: TGCGCCAGCAGCCAAGTGCCAGGCTCGAACACCGGGGAGCTGTTTTTT

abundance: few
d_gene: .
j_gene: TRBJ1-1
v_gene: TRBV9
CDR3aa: CASSEQGRGYTEAFF
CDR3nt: TGTGCCAGCAGCGAGCAGGGGCGCGGGTACACTGAAGCTTTCTTT

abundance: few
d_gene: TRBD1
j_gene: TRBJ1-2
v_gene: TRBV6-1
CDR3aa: CASTQYRDSYGYTF
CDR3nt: TGTGCCAGCACCCAATACCGGGACAGCTATGGCTACACCTTC

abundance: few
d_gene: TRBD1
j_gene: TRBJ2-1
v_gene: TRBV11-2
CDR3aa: CASSSRDRGVHEQFF
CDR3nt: TGTGCCAGCAGCTCCCGGGACAGGGGGGTTCATGAGCAGTTCTTC

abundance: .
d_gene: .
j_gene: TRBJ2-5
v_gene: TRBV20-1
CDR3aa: CSARDRWQETQYF
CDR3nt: TGCAGTGCTAGAGATCGTTGGCAAGAGACCCAGTACTTC

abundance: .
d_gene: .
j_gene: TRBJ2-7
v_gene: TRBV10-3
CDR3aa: CAISEPYGVEQYF
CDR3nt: TGTGCCATCAGTGAGCCCTACGGGGTCGAGCAGTACTTC

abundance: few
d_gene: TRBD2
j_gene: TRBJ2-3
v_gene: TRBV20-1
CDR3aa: CSAPPAGGPYTDTQYF
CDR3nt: TGCAGTGCTCCCCCGGCGGGGGGGCCCTACACAGATACGCAGTATTTT

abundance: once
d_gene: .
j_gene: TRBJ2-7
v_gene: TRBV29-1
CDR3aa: CSVGQPPYEQYF
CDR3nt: TGCAGCGTTGGACAGCCCCCCTACGAGCAGTACTTC

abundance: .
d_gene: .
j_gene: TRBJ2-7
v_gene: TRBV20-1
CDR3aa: CSARGTYYEQYF
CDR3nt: TGCAGTGCGCGAGGCACCTACTACGAGCAGTACTTC

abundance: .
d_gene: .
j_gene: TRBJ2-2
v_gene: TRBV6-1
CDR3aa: CASRTNLQSGTGELFF
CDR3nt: TGTGCCAGCAGGACCAACCTACAGAGCGGCACCGGGGAGCTGTTTTTT

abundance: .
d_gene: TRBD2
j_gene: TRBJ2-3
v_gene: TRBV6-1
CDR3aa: CASSALAVGDTQYF
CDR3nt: TGTGCCAGCAGTGCCCTAGCGGTTGGGGATACGCAGTATTTT

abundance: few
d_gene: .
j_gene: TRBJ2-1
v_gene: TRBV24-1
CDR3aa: CATSDLGGYHNVDEQFF
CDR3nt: TGTGCCACCAGTGATTTAGGGGGGTATCACAATGTCGATGAGCAGTTCTTC

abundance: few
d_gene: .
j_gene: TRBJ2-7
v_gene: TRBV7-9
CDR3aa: CASSLLSTNEQYF
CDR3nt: TGTGCCAGCAGCTTGCTAAGCACAAACGAGCAGTACTTC

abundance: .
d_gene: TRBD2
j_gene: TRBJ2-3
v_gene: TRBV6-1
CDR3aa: CASSRLAFSTDTQYF
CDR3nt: TGTGCCAGCAGTAGACTAGCGTTTAGCACAGATACGCAGTATTTT

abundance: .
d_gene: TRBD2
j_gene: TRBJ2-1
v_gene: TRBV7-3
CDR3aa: CASSLIGTSMTSSYNEQFF
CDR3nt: TGTGCCAGCAGCTTAATCGGGACTAGCATGACGAGCTCCTACAATGAGCAGTTCTTC

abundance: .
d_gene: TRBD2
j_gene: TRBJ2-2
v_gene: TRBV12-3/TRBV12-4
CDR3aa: CASSFLGGYNTGELFF
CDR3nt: TGTGCCAGCAGTTTCCTCGGGGGGTACAACACCGGGGAGCTGTTTTTT

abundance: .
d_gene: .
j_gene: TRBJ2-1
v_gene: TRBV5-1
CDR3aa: CASSHTVDSNEQFF
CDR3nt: TGCGCCAGCAGCCACACAGTTGATAGCAATGAGCAGTTCTTC

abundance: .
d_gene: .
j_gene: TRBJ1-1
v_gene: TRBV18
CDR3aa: CASSPWSVNTEAFF
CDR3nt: TGTGCCAGCTCACCATGGTCTGTGAACACTGAAGCTTTCTTT

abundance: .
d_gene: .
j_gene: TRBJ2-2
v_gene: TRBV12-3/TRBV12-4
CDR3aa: CASSFGQGFGELFF
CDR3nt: TGTGCCAGCAGTTTCGGGCAGGGCTTCGGGGAGCTGTTTTTT

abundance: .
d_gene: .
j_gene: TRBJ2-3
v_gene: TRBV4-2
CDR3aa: CASSSPWSGASTDTQYF
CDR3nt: TGTGCCAGCAGCTCCCCTTGGAGCGGTGCTAGCACAGATACGCAGTATTTT

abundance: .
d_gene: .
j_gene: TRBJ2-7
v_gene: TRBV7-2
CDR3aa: CASSLRRESYEQYF
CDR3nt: TGTGCCAGCAGCTTACGGCGGGAATCCTACGAGCAGTACTTC

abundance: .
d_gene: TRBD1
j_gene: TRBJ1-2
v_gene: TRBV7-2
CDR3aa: CASTLTRTGNYGYTF
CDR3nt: TGTGCCAGCACCCTTACCCGGACAGGGAACTATGGCTACACCTTC

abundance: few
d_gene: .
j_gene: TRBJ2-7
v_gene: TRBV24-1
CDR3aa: CATSERGTTYEQYF
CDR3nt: TGTGCCACCAGTGAACGAGGGACAACCTACGAGCAGTACTTC